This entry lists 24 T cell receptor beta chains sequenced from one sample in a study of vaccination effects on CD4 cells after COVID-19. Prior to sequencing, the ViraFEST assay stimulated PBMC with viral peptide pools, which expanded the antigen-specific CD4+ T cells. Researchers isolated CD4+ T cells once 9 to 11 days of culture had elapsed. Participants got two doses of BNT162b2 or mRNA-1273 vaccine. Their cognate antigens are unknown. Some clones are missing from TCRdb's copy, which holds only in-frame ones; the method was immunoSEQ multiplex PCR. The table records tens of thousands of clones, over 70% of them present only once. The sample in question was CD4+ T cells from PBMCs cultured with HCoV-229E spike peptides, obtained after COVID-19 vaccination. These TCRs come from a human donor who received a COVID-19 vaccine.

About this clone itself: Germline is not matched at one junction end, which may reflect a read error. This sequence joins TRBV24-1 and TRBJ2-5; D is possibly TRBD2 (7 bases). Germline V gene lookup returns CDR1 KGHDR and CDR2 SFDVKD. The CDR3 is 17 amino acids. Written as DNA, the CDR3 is TGTGCCACAAGTGGGGGGGCGGGGGCCTGGTACCAAGAGACCCAGTACTTC. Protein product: CATSGGAGAWYQETQYF.

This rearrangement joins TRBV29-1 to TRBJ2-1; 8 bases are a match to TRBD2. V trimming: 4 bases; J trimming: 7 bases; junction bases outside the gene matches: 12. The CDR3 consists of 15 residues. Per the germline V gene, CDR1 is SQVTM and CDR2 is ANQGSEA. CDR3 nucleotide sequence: TGCAGCGTTGGGGGCTCCGGGGGGGCCACGAATGAGCAGTTCTTC. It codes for CSVGGSGGATNEQFF.

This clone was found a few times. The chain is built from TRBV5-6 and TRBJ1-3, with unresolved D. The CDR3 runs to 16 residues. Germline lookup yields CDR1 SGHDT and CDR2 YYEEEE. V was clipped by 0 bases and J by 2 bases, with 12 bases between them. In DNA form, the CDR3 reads TGTGCCAGCAGCTTGGGCCCAGGAGACCCTGGAAACACCATATATTTT. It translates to CASSLGPGDPGNTIYF.

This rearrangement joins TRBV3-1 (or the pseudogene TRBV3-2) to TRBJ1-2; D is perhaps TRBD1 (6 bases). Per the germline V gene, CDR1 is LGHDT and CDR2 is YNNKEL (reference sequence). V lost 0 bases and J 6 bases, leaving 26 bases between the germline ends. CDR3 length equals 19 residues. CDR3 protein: CASSQDLNRDITKKNGYTF. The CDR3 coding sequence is TGTGCCAGCAGCCAAGATCTTAATCGGGACATAACGAAGAAGAATGGCTACACCTTC.

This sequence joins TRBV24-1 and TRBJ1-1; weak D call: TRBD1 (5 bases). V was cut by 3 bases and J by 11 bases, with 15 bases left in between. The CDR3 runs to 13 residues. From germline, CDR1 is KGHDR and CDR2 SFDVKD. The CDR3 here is CATSDRTGTYAFF. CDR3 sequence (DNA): TGTGCCACCAGTGATAGAACCGGGACCTATGCTTTCTTT.

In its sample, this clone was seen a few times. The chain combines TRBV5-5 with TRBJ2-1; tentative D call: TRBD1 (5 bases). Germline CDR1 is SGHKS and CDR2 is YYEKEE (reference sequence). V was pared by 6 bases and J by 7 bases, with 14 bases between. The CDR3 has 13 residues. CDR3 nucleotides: TGTGCCAGCAACCTTTTGGGGCGGAATGAGCAGTTCTTC. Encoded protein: CASNLLGRNEQFF.

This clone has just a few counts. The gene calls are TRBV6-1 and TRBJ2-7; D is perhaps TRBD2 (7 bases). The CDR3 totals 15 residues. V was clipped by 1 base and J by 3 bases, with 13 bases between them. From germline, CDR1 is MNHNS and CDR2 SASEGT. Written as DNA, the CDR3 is TGTGCCAGCAGTGAAGGGCGGGGGCGACTCTACGAGCAGTACGTC. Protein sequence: CASSEGRGRLYEQYV.

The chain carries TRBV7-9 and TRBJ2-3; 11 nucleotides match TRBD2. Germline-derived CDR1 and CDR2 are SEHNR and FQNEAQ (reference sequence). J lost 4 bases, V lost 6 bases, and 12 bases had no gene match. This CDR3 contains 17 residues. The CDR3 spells CASSKRGGTSGPDTQYF. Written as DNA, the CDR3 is TGTGCCAGCAGTAAAAGGGGGGGGACTAGCGGACCAGATACGCAGTATTTT.

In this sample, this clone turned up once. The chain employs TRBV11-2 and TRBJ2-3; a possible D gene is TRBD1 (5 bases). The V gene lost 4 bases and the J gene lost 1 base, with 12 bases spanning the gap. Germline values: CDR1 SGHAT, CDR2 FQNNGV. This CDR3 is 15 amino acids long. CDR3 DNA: TGTGCCAGCAGCTCCAGGTTAGGGGGCACAGATACGCAGTATTTT. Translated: CASSSRLGGTDTQYF.

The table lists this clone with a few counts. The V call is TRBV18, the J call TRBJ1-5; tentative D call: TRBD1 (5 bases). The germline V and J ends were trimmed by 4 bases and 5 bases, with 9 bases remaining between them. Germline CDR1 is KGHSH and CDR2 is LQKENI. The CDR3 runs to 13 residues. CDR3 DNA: TGTGCCAGCTCACAGGAACAGGATCAGCCCCAGCATTTT. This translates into CASSQEQDQPQHF.

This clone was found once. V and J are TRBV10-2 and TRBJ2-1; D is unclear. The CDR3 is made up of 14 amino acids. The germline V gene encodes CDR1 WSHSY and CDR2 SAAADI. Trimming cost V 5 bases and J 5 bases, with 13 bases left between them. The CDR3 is CASSTTRMNNEQFF. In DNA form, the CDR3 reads TGCGCCAGCAGTACCACTCGGATGAACAATGAGCAGTTCTTC.

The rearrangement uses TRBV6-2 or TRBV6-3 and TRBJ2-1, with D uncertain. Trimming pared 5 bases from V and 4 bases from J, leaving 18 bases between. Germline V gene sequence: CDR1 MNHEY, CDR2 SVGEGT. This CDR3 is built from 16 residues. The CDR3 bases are TGTGCCAGCAGTAGAGAGACGGCTCTCGGGTACAATGAGCAGTTCTTC. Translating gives CASSRETALGYNEQFF.

The CDR3: CASSLLGRAKTQYF. The CDR3 DNA reads as TGTGCCAGCAGTTTATTGGGCAGGGCGAAGACCCAGTACTTC. The chain joins TRBV28 to TRBJ2-5; TRBD1 might be the D (5 bases). Germline V gives CDR1 MDHEN, CDR2 SYDVKM. The germline V and J ends were trimmed by 1 base and 6 bases, with 12 bases remaining between them. This CDR3 spans 14 amino acids.

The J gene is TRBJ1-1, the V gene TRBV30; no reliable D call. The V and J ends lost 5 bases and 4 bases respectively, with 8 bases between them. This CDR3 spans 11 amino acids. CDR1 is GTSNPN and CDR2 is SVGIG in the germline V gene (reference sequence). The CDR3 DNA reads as TGTGCCTGGGGGCCCGGCACTGAAGCTTTCTTT. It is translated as CAWGPGTEAFF. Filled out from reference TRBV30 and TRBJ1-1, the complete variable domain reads SQTIHQWPATLVQPVGSPLSLECTVEGTSNPNLYWYRQAAGRGLQLLFYSVGIGQISSEVPQNLSASRPQDRQFILSSKKLLLSDSGFYLCAWGPGTEAFFGQGTRLTVV.

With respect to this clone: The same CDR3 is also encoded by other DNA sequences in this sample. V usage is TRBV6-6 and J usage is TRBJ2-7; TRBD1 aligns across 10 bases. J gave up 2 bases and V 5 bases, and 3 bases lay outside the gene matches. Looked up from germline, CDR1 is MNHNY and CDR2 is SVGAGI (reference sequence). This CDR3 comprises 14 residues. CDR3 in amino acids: CASSPGQGAYEQYV. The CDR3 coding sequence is TGTGCCAGCAGTCCCGGACAGGGGGCCTACGAGCAGTACGTC.

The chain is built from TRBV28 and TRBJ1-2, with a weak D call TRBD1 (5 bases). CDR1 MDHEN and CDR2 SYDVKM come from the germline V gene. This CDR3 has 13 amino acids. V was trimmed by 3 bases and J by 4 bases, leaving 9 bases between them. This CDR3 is CASSLGVGYGYTF. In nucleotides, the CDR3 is TGTGCCAGCAGTTTGGGGGTAGGCTATGGCTACACCTTC.

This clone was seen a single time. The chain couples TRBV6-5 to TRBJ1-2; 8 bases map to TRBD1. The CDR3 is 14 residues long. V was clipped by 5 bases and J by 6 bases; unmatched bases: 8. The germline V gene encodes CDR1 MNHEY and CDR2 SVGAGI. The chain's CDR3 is CASSQTGELDGYTF. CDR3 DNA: TGTGCCAGCAGTCAGACAGGGGAGCTGGATGGCTACACCTTC.

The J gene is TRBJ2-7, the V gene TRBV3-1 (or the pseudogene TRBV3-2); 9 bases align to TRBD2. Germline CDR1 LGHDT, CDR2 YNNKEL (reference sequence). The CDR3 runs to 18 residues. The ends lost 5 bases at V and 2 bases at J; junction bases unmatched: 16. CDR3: CASSNQSRAGGRAYEQYV. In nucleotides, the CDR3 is TGTGCCAGCAGCAACCAGTCGAGGGCGGGGGGGCGCGCCTACGAGCAGTACGTC.

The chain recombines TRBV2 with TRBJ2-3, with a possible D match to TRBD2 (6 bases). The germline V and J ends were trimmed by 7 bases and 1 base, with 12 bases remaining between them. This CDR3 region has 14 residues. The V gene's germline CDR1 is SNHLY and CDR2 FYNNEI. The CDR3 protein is CASTLTGGTDTQYF. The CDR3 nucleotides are TGTGCCAGCACCCTGACGGGGGGCACAGATACGCAGTATTTT. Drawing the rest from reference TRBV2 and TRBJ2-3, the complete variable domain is EPEVTQTPSHQVTQMGQEVILRCVPISNHLYFYWYRQILGQKVEFLVSFYNNEISEKSEIFDDQFSVERPDGSNFTLKIRSTKLEDSAMYFCASTLTGGTDTQYFGPGTRLTVL.

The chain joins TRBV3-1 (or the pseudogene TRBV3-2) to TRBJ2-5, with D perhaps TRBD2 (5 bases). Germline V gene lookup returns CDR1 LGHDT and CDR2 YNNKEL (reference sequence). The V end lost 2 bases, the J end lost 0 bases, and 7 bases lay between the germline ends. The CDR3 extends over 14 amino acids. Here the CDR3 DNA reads TGTGCCAGCAGCCAACTCGGGGACCAAGAGACCCAGTACTTC. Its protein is CASSQLGDQETQYF.

The CDR3 sequence: CATMDRVYGYTF. Here the CDR3 DNA reads TGTGCCACCATGGACAGAGTGTATGGCTACACCTTC. This chain connects TRBV27 to TRBJ1-2; D is perhaps TRBD1 (6 bases). This CDR3 has 12 residues. The V gene's germline CDR1 is MNHEY and CDR2 SMNVEV (reference sequence). V was clipped by 10 bases and J by 5 bases, with 14 bases between them.

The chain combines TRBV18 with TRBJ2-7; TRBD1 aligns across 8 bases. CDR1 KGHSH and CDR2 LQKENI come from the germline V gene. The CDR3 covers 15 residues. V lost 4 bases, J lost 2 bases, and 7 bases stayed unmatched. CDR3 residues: CASSLTGTGPYEQYV. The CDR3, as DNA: TGTGCCAGCTCACTGACCGGGACAGGTCCCTACGAGCAGTACGTC.

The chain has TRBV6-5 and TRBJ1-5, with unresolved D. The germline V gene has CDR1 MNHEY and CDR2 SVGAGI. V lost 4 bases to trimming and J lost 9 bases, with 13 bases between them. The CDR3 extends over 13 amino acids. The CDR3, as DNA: TGTGCCAGCAGTTCCGGCAATCAGCGGCCCCAGCATTTT. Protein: CASSSGNQRPQHF.

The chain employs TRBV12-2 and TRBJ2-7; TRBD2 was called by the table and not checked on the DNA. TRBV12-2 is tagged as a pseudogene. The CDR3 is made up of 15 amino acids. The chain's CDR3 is CASRLVAGFAYEQYV. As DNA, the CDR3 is TGTGCAAGTCGCTTAGTCGCGGGGTTCGCCTACGAGCAGTACGTC.